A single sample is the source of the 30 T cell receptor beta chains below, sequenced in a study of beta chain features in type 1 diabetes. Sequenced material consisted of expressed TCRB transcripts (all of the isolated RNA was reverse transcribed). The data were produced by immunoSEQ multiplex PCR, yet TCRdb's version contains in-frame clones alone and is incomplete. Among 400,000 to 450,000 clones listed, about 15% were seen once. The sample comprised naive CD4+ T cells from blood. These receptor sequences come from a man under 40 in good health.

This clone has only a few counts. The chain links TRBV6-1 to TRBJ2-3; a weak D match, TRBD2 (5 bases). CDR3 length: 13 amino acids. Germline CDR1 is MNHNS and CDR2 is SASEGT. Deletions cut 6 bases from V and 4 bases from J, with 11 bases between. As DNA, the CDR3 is TGTGCCAGCAGAGCGGTAGGCGCAGATACGCAGTATTTT. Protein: CASRAVGADTQYF.

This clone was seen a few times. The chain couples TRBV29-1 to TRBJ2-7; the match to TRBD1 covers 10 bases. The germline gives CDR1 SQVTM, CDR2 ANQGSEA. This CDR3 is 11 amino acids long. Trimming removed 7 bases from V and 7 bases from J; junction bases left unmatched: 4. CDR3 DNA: TGCAGCGCCGACAGGGGGCGAGAGCAGTACGTC. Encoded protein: CSADRGREQYV.

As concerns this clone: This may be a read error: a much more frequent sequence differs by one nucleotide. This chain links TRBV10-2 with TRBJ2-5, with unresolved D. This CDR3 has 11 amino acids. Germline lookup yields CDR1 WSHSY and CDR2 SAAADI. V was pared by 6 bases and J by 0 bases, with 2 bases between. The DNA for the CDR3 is TGCGCCAGCAGGTACCAAGAGACCCAGTACTTC. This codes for CASRYQETQYF.

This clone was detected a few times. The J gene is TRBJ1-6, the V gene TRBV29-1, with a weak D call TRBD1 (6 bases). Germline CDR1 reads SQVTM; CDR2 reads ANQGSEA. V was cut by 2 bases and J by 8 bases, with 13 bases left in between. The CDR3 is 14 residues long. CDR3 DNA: TGCAGCGTTGAAACGGGGGCGGTCCATTCACCCCTCCACTTT. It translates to CSVETGAVHSPLHF.

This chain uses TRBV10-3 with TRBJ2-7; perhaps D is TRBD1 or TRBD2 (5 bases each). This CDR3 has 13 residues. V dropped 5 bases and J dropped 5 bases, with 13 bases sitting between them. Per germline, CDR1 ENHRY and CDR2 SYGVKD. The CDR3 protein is CAISWDLEDEQYF. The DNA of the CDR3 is TGTGCCATCAGTTGGGACCTAGAGGACGAGCAGTACTTC.

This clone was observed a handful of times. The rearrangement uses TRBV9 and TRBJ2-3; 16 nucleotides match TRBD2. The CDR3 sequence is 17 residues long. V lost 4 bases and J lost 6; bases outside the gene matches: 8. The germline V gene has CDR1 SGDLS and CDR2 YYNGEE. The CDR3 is CASSYGTSGGAGDTQYF. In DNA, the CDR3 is TGTGCCAGCAGCTATGGGACTAGCGGGGGGGCCGGTGATACGCAGTATTTT.

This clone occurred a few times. The CDR3 sequence: CASSFTSTGNTIYF. For the CDR3, the DNA is TGCGCCAGCAGCTTCACTTCTACTGGAAACACCATATATTTT. The chain uses TRBV5-1 and TRBJ1-3; D gene unclear. V lost 2 bases and J lost 2, with 8 bases in between. From germline, CDR1 is SGHRS and CDR2 YFSETQ. The CDR3 consists of 14 residues.

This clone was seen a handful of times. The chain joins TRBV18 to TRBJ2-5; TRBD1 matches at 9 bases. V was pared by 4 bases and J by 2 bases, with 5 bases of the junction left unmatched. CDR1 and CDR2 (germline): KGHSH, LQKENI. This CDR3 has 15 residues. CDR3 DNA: TGTGCCAGCTCACAGGGGACAGGGAGACAAGAGACCCAGTACTTC. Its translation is CASSQGTGRQETQYF.

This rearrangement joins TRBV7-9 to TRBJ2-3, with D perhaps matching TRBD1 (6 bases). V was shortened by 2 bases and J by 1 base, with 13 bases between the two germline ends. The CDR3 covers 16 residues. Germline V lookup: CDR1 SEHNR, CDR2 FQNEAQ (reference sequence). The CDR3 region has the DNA TGTGCCAGCAGCTTAAGGGGACATTCCGGCACAGATACGCAGTATTTT. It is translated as CASSLRGHSGTDTQYF.

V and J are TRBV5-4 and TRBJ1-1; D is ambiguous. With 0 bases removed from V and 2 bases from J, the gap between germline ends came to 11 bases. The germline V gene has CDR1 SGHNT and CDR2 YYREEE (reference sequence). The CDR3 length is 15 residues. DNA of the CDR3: TGTGCCAGCAGCTTGGGGCCGGTCTTCAACACTGAAGCTTTCTTT. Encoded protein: CASSLGPVFNTEAFF.

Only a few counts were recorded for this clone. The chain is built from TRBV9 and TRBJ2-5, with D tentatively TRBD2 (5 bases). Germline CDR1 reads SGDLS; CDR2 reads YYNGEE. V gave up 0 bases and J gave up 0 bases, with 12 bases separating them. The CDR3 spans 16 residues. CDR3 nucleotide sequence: TGTGCCAGCAGCGTAGATGGGGTAGCGTACCAAGAGACCCAGTACTTC. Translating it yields CASSVDGVAYQETQYF.

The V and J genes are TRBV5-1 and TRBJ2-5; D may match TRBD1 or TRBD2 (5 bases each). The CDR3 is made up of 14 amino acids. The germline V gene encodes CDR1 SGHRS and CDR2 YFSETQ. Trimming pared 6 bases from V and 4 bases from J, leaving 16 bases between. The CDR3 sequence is CASTTGRGRETQYF. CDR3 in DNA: TGCGCCAGCACCACAGGTAGGGGACGAGAGACCCAGTACTTC.

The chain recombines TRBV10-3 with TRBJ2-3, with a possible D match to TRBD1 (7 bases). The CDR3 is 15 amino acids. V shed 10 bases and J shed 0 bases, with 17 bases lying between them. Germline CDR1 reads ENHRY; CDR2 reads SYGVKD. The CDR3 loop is CATGGSGASTDTQYF. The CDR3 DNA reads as TGTGCCACAGGGGGTTCGGGGGCTAGCACAGATACGCAGTATTTT.

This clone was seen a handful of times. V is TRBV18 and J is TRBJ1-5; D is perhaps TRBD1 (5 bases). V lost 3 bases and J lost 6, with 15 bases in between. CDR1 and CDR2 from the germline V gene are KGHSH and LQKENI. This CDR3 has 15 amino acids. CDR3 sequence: CASSPGQGLSQPQHF. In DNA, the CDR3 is TGTGCCAGCTCACCCGGTCAGGGACTCAGTCAGCCCCAGCATTTT. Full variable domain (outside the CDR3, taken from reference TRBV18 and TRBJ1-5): NAGVMQNPRHLVRRRGQEARLRCSPMKGHSHVYWYRQLPEEGLKFMVYLQKENIIDESGMPKERFSAEFPKEGPSILRIQQVVRGDSAAYFCASSPGQGLSQPQHFGDGTRLSIL.

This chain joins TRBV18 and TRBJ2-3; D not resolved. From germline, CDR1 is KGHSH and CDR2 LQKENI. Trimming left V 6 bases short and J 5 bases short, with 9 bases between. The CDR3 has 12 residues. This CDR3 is CASSSRGDTQYF. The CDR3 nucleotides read TGTGCCAGCTCGTCTAGAGGAGATACGCAGTATTTT.

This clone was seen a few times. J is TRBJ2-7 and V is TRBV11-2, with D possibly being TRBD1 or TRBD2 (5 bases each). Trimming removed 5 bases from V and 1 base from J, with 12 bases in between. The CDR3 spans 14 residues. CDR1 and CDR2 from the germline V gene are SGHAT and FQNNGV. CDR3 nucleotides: TGTGCCAGCAGCCCAGAGGGGATTTCCTACGAGCAGTACTTC. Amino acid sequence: CASSPEGISYEQYF.

CDR3 loop: CASSTTGGLGELFF. CDR3 nucleotide sequence: TGCGCCAGCAGCACGACAGGGGGCTTGGGGGAGCTGTTTTTT. The V and J genes are TRBV4-1 and TRBJ2-2; TRBD1 matches 10 bases. Germline CDR1 and CDR2: MGHRA and YSYEKL. CDR3 length: 14 residues. After removal of 5 bases from V and 8 bases from J, the junction contained 5 bases not matched to a gene.

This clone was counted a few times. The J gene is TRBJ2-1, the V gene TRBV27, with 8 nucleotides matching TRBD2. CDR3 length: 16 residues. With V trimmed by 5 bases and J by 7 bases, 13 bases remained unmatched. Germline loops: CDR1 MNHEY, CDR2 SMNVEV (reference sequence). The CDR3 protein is CASSPKAGAGMNEQFF. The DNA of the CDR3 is TGTGCCAGCAGTCCCAAAGCGGGAGCGGGCATGAATGAGCAGTTCTTC.

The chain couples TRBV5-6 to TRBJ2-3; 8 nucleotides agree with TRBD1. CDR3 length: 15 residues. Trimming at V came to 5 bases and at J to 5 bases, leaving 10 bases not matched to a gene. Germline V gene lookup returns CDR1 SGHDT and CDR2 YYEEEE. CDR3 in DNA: TGTGCCAGCAGATCGAGGCAGGGGGCATTAGATACGCAGTATTTT. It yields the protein CASRSRQGALDTQYF.

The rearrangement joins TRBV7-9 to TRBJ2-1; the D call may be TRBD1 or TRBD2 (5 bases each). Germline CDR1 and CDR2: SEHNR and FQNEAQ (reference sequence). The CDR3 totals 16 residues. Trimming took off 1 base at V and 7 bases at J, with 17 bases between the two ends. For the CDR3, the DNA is TGTGCCAGCAGCTTAGTGGTGGGACCCTCTCCTAATGAGCAGTTCTTC. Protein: CASSLVVGPSPNEQFF.

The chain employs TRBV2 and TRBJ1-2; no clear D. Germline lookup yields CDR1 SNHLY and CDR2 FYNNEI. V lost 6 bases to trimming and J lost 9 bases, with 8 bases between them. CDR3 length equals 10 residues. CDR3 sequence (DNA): TGTGCCAGCAGGTCGCTAAGCTACACCTTC. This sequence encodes CASRSLSYTF.

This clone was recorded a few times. The CDR3: CAISAKGGIGEKLFF. The CDR3 DNA follows: TGTGCCATCAGTGCGAAGGGAGGAATAGGGGAAAAACTGTTTTTT. The V call is TRBV10-3, the J call TRBJ1-4; D is undetermined. The ends were cut back, 4 bases at V and 8 bases at J, with 17 bases in the middle. CDR3 size: 15 residues. Per germline, CDR1 ENHRY and CDR2 SYGVKD.

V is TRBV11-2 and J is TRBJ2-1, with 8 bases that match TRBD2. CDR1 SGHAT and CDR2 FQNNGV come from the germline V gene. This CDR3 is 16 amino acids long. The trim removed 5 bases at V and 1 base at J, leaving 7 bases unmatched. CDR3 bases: TGTGCCAGCAGCCGTCTAGCGGGCCCTTCCTACAATGAGCAGTTCTTC. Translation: CASSRLAGPSYNEQFF.

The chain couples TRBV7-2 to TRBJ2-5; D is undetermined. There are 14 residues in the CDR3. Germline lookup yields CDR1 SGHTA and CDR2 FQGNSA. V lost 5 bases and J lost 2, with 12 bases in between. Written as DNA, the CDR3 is TGTGCCAGCAGCGCCTCAAAGGGACAAGAGACCCAGTACTTC. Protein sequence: CASSASKGQETQYF.

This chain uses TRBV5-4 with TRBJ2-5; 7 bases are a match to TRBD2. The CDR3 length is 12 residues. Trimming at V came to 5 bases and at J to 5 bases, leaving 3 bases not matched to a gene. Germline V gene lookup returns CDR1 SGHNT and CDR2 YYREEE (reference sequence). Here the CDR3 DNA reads TGTGCCAGCAGGGGGCGGGAGGAGACCCAGTACTTC. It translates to CASRGREETQYF.

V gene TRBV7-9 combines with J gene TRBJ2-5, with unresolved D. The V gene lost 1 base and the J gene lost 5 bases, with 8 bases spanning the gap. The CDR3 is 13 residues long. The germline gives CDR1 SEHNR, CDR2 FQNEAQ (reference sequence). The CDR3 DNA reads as TGTGCCAGCAGCTTAGGGGGTGGTGAGACCCAGTACTTC. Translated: CASSLGGGETQYF.

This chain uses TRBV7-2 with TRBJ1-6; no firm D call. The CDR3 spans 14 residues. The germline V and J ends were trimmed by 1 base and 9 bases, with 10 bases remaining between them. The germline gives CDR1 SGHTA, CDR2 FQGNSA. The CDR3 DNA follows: TGTGCCAGCAGCTTAGAAGTGGCGGCTTCACCCCTCCACTTT. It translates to CASSLEVAASPLHF.

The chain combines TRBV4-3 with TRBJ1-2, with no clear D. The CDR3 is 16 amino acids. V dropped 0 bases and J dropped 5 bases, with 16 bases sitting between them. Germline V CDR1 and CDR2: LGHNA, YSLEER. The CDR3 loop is CASSQDRWPSHYGYTF. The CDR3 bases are TGCGCCAGCAGCCAAGATCGTTGGCCTTCTCATTATGGCTACACCTTC.

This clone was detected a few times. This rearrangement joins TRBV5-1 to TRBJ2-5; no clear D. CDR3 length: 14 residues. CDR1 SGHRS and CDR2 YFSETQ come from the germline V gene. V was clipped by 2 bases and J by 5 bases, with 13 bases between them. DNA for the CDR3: TGCGCCAGCAGCTTTGAACCGGGTGGGGAGACCCAGTACTTC. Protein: CASSFEPGGETQYF.

CDR3 protein: CASRLDSHYEQYF. CDR3 DNA: TGTGCCAGCAGATTGGACAGCCATTACGAGCAGTACTTC. The chain has TRBV27 and TRBJ2-7, with D maybe TRBD1 (6 bases). Trimming took 6 bases from V and 4 from J, leaving 13 bases between them. The germline V gene encodes CDR1 MNHEY and CDR2 SMNVEV (reference sequence). CDR3 size: 13 residues.